These T cell receptor beta chains were read from a single sample in a study of T-cell memory formation after mild COVID-19. TCRdb analysed the 5' RACE reads with MiXCR anew, one entry per CDR3 protein. The sample has a few hundred thousand distinct CDR3 sequences, more than 20% seen once. Sequences were obtained from PBMCs or a T cell subset sorted from them (not recorded which). The receptors come from an adult woman who had mild COVID-19 (a few samples of this study predate the infection). Cell type and time point are not known. Each CDR3 is given with its conserved first and last residue. D genes are given only for firm matches. Expanded clones are given a class, and other clones once, few, many or no size at all.

d_gene	v_gene	j_gene	abundance	CDR3nt	CDR3aa
.	TRBV9	TRBJ1-5	few	TGTGCCAGCAGCCTTCACGGGGCTGAGCCCCAGCATTTT	CASSLHGAEPQHF
.	TRBV4-3	TRBJ2-1	.	TGCGCCAGCAGCCAAGGGGTAGCGGCTTCCTACAATGAGCAGTTCTTC	CASSQGVAASYNEQFF
.	TRBV9	TRBJ2-5	many	TGTGCCAGCAGCGTCGGCACTTTAGGGGAGACCCAGTACTTC	CASSVGTLGETQYF
.	TRBV7-9	TRBJ2-3	.	TGTGCCAGCAGCTCGTACACCGGGACGGCAGGGAATACGCAGTATTTT	CASSSYTGTAGNTQYF
TRBD2	TRBV7-9	TRBJ2-7	.	TGTGCCAGCAGCGTCGCTAGCGGGAGATTCGACGAGCAGTACTTC	CASSVASGRFDEQYF
.	TRBV12-3/TRBV12-4	TRBJ1-1	.	TGTGCCAGCAGTTTGGAGGGTTGGTACACTGAAGCTTTCTTT	CASSLEGWYTEAFF
.	TRBV20-1	TRBJ1-5	many	TGCAGTGCTAGAGATATGGCTAGCGGGGTGTATAGCAATCAGCCCCAGCATTTT	CSARDMASGVYSNQPQHF
.	TRBV3-1	TRBJ2-7	.	TGTGCCAGCAGCCAAGATTTCAGCGGCGGGGACTACGAGCAGTACTTC	CASSQDFSGGDYEQYF
TRBD1	TRBV5-6	TRBJ2-7	.	TGTGCCAGCAGCTTAGGGACAGGACACGAGCAGTACTTC	CASSLGTGHEQYF
.	TRBV12-3/TRBV12-4	TRBJ1-5	.	TGTGCCAGCAGTTTACGTCGGGAGGGGCAGCCCCAGCATTTT	CASSLRREGQPQHF
.	TRBV4-1	TRBJ2-7	.	TGCGCCAGCAGCCAAGATTGGGTCAGAGCCTACGAGCAGTACTTC	CASSQDWVRAYEQYF
.	TRBV5-1	TRBJ2-7	.	TGCGCCAGCAGCTTGGAGACGAGCTCCTACGAGCAGTACTTC	CASSLETSSYEQYF
.	TRBV7-2	TRBJ1-1	.	TGTGCCAGCAGCCGGCGGCCTTTAGACTATGAAGCTTTCTTT	CASSRRPLDYEAFF
TRBD1	TRBV5-1	TRBJ1-2	.	TGCGCCAGCAGCTATACAGGGGGAAGGGGCTACACCTTC	CASSYTGGRGYTF
.	TRBV4-2	TRBJ1-1	many	TGTGCCACGCGAGACGCGGGCAGGGGCACTGAAGCTTTCTTT	CATRDAGRGTEAFF
TRBD1	TRBV5-5	TRBJ2-3	.	TGTGCCAGCAGCCGAATCATGACAGGGGCCCACGGAGATACGCAGTATTTT	CASSRIMTGAHGDTQYF
TRBD2	TRBV20-1	TRBJ2-7	.	TGCAGTGCTAGAGATCACCTCGGACTAGCGGGCCGACTCTCCTACGAGCAGTACTTC	CSARDHLGLAGRLSYEQYF
.	TRBV29-1	TRBJ1-2	.	TGCAGCGCGAGGGCGGGGAGGAACTATGGCTACACCTTC	CSARAGRNYGYTF
.	TRBV12-3/TRBV12-4	TRBJ2-1	.	TGTGCCAGCAGTTTTGCCTCGGGCAATGAGCAGTTCTTC	CASSFASGNEQFF
TRBD1	TRBV20-1	TRBJ2-7	many	TGCAGTGCGCCGGGACAGGGTAACATCGGGAACGAGCAGTACTTC	CSAPGQGNIGNEQYF
TRBD2	TRBV7-9	TRBJ2-1	.	TGTGCCAGCAGCCCGACTAGCGGGGCGGCCTACAATGAGCAGTTCTTC	CASSPTSGAAYNEQFF
TRBD1	TRBV5-1	TRBJ1-2	many	TGCGCCAGCAGCTTGGAGGCACAGGGGGCTCTCTATGGCTACACCTTC	CASSLEAQGALYGYTF
TRBD1	TRBV5-1	TRBJ2-2	.	TGCGCCAGCAGCTTGGAGGCCAGGGGGCCATACACCGGGGAGCTGTTTTTT	CASSLEARGPYTGELFF
TRBD1	TRBV20-1	TRBJ1-2	.	TGCAGTGCTCAACCGGGGGACAGGGGAAGAGGCTACACCTTC	CSAQPGDRGRGYTF
TRBD2	TRBV7-3	TRBJ2-3	few	TGTGCCAGCAGCTTGGCGACTAGCGGGAGAGTCACAGATACGCAGTATTTT	CASSLATSGRVTDTQYF
.	TRBV7-2	TRBJ2-5	few	TGTGCCAGCAGCTCCAGCCGACTAAGCGTCCGGGAGACCCAGTACTTC	CASSSSRLSVRETQYF
.	TRBV15	TRBJ2-2	.	TGTGCCACCAGCAGTGGACCCCCTGCCCAACTTGGGTCGAACACCGGGGAGCTGTTTTTT	CATSSGPPAQLGSNTGELFF
TRBD1	TRBV2	TRBJ2-4	.	TGTGCCAGCCGTTACTCCGGACAGGGGGGTCTCCTAGCCAAAAACATTCAGTACTTC	CASRYSGQGGLLAKNIQYF
.	TRBV7-9	TRBJ2-1	.	TGTGCCATCTCGCCTCAGGAAAGCTCCTACAATGAGCAGTTCTTC	CAISPQESSYNEQFF
.	TRBV5-6	TRBJ2-7	.	TGTGCCAGCAGCTATGGGACTCCGGGGGACGAGCAGTACTTC	CASSYGTPGDEQYF
.	TRBV6-6	TRBJ1-1	few	TGTGCCAGCAGTTATTCATCGGGGGGCTACACTGAAGCTTTCTTT	CASSYSSGGYTEAFF
.	TRBV12-3/TRBV12-4	TRBJ1-1	few	TGTGCCAGCAGCCGCAGGACTACTGAAGCTTTCTTT	CASSRRTTEAFF
.	TRBV3-1	TRBJ2-4	.	TGTGCCAGCAGCCACTATTTAGCCAAAAACATTCAGTACTTC	CASSHYLAKNIQYF
.	TRBV24-1	TRBJ2-7	few	TGTGCCACCAGTGATGGGGACGACTACGAGCAGTACTTC	CATSDGDDYEQYF
.	TRBV12-3/TRBV12-4	TRBJ1-6	few	TGTGCCAGCAGTCCTTCGGGGGATTCACCCCTCCACTTT	CASSPSGDSPLHF
.	TRBV29-1	TRBJ2-6	few	TGCAGCGTTGAAAGGGAGAGGCCTGGGGCCAACGTCCTGACTTTC	CSVERERPGANVLTF
.	TRBV24-1	TRBJ1-6	.	TGTGCCACCAGTGATTCGGCAGCGTATAATTCACCCCTCCACTTT	CATSDSAAYNSPLHF
.	TRBV13	TRBJ2-3	few	TGTGCCAGCAGCCTTCGCGGGGCCAGCACAGATACGCAGTATTTT	CASSLRGASTDTQYF
TRBD1	TRBV20-1	TRBJ1-2	.	TGCAGTACAGGACAGGGGGATCGGTATGGCTACACCTTC	CSTGQGDRYGYTF
.	TRBV6-2/TRBV6-3	TRBJ2-7	.	TGTGCCAGCAGTTACTCGATGGGGACGGGGTCGGGCGAGCAGTACTTC	CASSYSMGTGSGEQYF
TRBD1	TRBV12-3/TRBV12-4	TRBJ2-7	.	TGTGCCAGCAGCGCCCCCGGGACAGGATCCTACGAGCAGTACTTC	CASSAPGTGSYEQYF
.	TRBV27	TRBJ2-3	.	TGTGCCAGCAGTTTATTTCAGTCAGATACGCAGTATTTT	CASSLFQSDTQYF
.	TRBV30	TRBJ2-7	.	TGTGCCTCGGAGGGGCAGCCGACCTACGAGCAGTACTTC	CASEGQPTYEQYF
.	TRBV12-3/TRBV12-4	TRBJ2-5	.	TGTGCCAGCAGTTTAGATCCCAGCATGCGGACCCAGTACTTC	CASSLDPSMRTQYF
.	TRBV7-9	TRBJ2-3	.	TGTGCCAGCAGCCCCGGGGCAGGGGCGAGCACAGATACGCAGTATTTT	CASSPGAGASTDTQYF
.	TRBV6-5	TRBJ1-4	.	TGTGCCAGCAGTCCCGGAGGCCCACCTAATGAAAAACTGTTTTTT	CASSPGGPPNEKLFF
TRBD1	TRBV24-1	TRBJ1-2	few	TGTGCCACCAGTGACTCCCCGAGGGGACAGCCTAACTATGGCTACACCTTC	CATSDSPRGQPNYGYTF
.	TRBV18	TRBJ1-2	few	TGTGCCAGCTCACCAAAGGGTGATGATGGCTACACCTTC	CASSPKGDDGYTF
TRBD1	TRBV7-6	TRBJ2-3	few	TGTGCCAGCAGCTTGGGGGGCAGGGGGCGCACAGATACGCAGTATTTT	CASSLGGRGRTDTQYF
.	TRBV29-1	TRBJ2-5	many	TGCAGCGTCGAAGAGACCCAGTACTTC	CSVEETQYF
.	TRBV12-3/TRBV12-4	TRBJ2-3	.	TGTGCCAGCAGTCACCAACCGGGACACGCTAGCACAGATACGCAGTATTTT	CASSHQPGHASTDTQYF
.	TRBV15	TRBJ2-7	few	TGTGCCACCAGCAGAGATCGAGGCGATCTATCCTACGAGCAGTACTTC	CATSRDRGDLSYEQYF
.	TRBV29-1	TRBJ2-3	.	TGCAGCGTGAGCGAGGGATATAGCACAGATACGCAGTATTTT	CSVSEGYSTDTQYF
.	TRBV7-9	TRBJ1-1	few	TGTGCCAGCAGCTTGGGGGCTTTCGGCACTGAAGCTTTCTTT	CASSLGAFGTEAFF
.	TRBV29-1	TRBJ1-2	.	TGCAGCGTTGAAAAACAGGGAGACTATGGCTACACCTTC	CSVEKQGDYGYTF
.	TRBV28	TRBJ2-7	.	TGTGCCAGCGGCGGGACAGCGAACTACGAGCAGTACTTC	CASGGTANYEQYF
.	TRBV24-1	TRBJ1-2	.	TGTGCCACCAGCGGAAGGGGCTGGAACTATGGCTACACCTTC	CATSGRGWNYGYTF